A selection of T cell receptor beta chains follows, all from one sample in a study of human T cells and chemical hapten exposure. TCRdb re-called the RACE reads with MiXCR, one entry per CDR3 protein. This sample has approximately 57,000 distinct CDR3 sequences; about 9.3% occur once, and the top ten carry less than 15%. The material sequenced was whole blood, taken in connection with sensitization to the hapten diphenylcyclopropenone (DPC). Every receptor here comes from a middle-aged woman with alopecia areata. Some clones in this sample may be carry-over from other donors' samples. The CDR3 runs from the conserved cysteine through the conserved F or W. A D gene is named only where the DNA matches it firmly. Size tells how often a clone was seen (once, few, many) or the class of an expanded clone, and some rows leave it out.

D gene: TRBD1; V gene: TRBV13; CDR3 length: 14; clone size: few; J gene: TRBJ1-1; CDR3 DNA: TGTGCCAGCAGCTCATGGACAGGGACCACTGAAGCTTTCTTT; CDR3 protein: CASSSWTGTTEAFF
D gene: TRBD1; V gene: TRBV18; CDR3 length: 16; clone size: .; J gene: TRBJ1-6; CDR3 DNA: TGTGCCAGCTCACCACCACAGGGGATGGAGGGTTCACCCCTCCACTTT; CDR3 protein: CASSPPQGMEGSPLHF
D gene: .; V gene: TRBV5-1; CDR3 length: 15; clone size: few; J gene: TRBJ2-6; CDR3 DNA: TGCGCCAGCAGCCCCACTCAAGCTGGGGCCAACGTCCTGACTTTC; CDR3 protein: CASSPTQAGANVLTF
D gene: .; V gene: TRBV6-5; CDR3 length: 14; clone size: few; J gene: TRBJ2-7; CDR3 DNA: TGTGCCAGCAGTTACGAGCCTGCAGGGGCAGAGCAGTACTTC; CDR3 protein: CASSYEPAGAEQYF
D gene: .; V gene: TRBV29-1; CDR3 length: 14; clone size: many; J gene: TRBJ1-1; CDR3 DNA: TGCAGCCATACCAGAGGGAGGGGAAACACTGAAGCTTTCTTT; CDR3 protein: CSHTRGRGNTEAFF
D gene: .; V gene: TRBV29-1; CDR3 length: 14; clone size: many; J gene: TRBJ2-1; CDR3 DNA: TGCAGCGTAGTCAGGGCCGACTCCTACAATGAGCAGTTCTTC; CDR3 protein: CSVVRADSYNEQFF
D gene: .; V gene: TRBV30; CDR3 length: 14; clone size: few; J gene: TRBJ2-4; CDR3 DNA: TGTGCCTGGAGTGTAACTGGGTGGCAAAACATTCAGTACTTC; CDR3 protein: CAWSVTGWQNIQYF
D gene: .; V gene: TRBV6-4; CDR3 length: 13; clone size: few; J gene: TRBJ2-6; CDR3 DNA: TGTGCCAGCAGAGCCTCTGGGGCCAACGTCCTGACTTTC; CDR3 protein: CASRASGANVLTF
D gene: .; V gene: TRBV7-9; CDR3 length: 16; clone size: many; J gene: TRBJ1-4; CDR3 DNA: TGTGCCAGCAGCTTAGCACAGGCGGTGACTAATGAAAAACTGTTTTTT; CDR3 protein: CASSLAQAVTNEKLFF
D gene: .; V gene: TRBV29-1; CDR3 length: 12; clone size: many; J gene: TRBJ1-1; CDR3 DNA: TGCAGCGGAGGACACAAGAACACTGAAGCTTTCTTT; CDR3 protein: CSGGHKNTEAFF
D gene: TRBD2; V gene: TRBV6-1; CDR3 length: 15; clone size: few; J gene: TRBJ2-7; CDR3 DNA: TGTGCCAGCAATGGAGCGGGGGGGCGAAACTACGAGCAGTACTTC; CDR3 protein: CASNGAGGRNYEQYF
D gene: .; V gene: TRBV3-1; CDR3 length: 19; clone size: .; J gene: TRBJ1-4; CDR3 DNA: TGTGCCAGCAGCCAAATAATGAGGGGTCGAGTAGCAACTAATGAAAAACTGTTTTTT; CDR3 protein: CASSQIMRGRVATNEKLFF
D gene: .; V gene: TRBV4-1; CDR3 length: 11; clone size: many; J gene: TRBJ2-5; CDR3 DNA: TGCGCCAGCAGCCAGTTCCGGACCCAGTACTTC; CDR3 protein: CASSQFRTQYF
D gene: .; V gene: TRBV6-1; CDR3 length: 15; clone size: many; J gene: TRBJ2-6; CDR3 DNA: TGTGCCAGCAGTGATCTTGACTCTGGGGCCAACGTCCTGACTTTC; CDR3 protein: CASSDLDSGANVLTF
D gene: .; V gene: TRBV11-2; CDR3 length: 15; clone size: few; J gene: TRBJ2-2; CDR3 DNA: TGTGCCAGCAGCTTCCCGGGACTCAAGCACGGGGAGCTGTTTTTT; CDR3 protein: CASSFPGLKHGELFF
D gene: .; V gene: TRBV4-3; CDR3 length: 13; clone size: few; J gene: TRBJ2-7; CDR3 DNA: TGCGCCAGCAGCCAAGATCTTTCAGGCGAGCAGTACTTC; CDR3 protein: CASSQDLSGEQYF
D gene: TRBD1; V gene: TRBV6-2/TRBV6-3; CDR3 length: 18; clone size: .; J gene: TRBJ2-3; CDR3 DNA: TGTGCCAGCAACCCCGGGACAGGGTGGAGATCCGCGACAGATACGCAGTATTTT; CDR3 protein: CASNPGTGWRSATDTQYF
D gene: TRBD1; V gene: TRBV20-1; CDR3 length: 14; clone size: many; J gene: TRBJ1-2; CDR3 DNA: TGCAGTGCTAGACCACAGGGGGAGGGGTATGGCTACACCTTC; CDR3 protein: CSARPQGEGYGYTF
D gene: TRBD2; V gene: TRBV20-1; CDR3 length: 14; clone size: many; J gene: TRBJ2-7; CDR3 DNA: TGCAGTGCCCGTCTAGCGGGACCTTCCTACGAGCAGTACTTC; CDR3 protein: CSARLAGPSYEQYF
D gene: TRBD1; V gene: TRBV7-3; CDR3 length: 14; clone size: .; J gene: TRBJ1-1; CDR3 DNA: TGTGCCAGCAGCCGGGGACAGATGAACACTGAAGCTTTCTTT; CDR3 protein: CASSRGQMNTEAFF
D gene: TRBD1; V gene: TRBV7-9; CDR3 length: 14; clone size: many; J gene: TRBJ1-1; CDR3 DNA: TGTGCCAGCAGCTTAGGACAGGGGAACACTGAAGCTTTCTTT; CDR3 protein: CASSLGQGNTEAFF
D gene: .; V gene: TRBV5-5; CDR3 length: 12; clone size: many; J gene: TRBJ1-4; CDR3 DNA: TGTGCCAGCAGCTTGGTTTATGAAAAACTGTTTTTT; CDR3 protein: CASSLVYEKLFF
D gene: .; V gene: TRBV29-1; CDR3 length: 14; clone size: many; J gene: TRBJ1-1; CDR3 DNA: TGCAGCGTTTATGGAGGCACGGTAAATACTGAAGCTTTCTTT; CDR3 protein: CSVYGGTVNTEAFF
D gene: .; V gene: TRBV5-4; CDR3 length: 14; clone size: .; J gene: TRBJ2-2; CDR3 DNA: TGTGCCAGCAGCTTGCAAGTGAACACCGGGGAGCTGTTTTTT; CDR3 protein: CASSLQVNTGELFF
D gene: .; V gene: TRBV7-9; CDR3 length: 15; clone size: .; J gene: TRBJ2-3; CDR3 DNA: TGTGCCAGCAGCGTAAGAGCGGGTAGCACAGATACGCAGTATTTT; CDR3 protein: CASSVRAGSTDTQYF
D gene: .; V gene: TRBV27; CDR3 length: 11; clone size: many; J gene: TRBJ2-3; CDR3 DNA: TGTGCCAGCAGTAACACAGATACGCAGTATTTT; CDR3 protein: CASSNTDTQYF
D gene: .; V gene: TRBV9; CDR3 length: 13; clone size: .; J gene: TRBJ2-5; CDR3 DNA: TGTGCCAGCAGCGAGACAGGCGCCGAGACCCAGTACTTC; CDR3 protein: CASSETGAETQYF
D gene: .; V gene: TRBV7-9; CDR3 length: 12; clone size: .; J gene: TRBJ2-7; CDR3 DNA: TGTGCCAGCAGCTTAATAGCCTACGAGCAGTACTTC; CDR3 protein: CASSLIAYEQYF
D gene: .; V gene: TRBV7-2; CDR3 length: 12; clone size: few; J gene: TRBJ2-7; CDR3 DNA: TGTGCCAGCAGCTCCCCCTCCTACGAGCAGTACTTC; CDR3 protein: CASSSPSYEQYF
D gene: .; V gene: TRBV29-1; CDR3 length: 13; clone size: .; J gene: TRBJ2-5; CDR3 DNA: TGCAGCTTCGAACAGGGTTCAGGGAAGACCCAGTACTTC; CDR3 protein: CSFEQGSGKTQYF
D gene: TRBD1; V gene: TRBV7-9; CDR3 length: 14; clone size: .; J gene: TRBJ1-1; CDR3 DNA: TGTGCCAGCAGCTTAGCGACAGGGGGCACTGAAGCTTTCTTT; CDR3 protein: CASSLATGGTEAFF
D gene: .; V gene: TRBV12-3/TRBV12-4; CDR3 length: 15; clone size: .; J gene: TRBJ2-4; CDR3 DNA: TGTGCCAGCAGCACTGACAGATTAGCCAAAAACATTCAGTACTTC; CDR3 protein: CASSTDRLAKNIQYF
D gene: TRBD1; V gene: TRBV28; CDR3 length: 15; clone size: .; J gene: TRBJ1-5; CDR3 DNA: TGTGCCAGCAGTTATCGGACAGGGGGAAATCAGCCCCAGCATTTT; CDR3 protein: CASSYRTGGNQPQHF